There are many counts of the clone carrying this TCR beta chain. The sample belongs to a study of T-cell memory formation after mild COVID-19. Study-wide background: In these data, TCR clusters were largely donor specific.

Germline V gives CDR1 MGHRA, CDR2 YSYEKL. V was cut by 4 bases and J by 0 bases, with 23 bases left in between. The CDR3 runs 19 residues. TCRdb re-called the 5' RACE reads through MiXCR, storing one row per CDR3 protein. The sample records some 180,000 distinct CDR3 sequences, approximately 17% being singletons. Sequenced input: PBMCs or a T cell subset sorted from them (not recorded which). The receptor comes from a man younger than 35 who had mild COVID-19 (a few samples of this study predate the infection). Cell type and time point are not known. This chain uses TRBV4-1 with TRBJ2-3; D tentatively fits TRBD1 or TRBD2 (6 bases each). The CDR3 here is CASSLSPGAPLGSTDTQYF. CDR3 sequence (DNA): TGCGCCAGCAGCCTTTCCCCGGGGGCGCCTCTAGGTAGCACAGATACGCAGTATTTT.